These 21 T cell receptor beta chains originate from one sample sequenced in a study of blood T cell repertoires in COVID-19 (dated by TCRdb to the early 2020s). The receptor library was made with the immunoSEQ multiplex PCR assay. Drawn from immuneACCESS, this table holds only the in-frame rearrangements with V and J called that TCRdb kept. Clones are partly lost; checked studies trace under half to an unresolved V gene and leave the rest unexplained. The sample table contains around 240,000 clones; only one count was recorded for approximately 85% of them. Together, the top ten hold approximately 2% of the sample. The sequenced sample was PBMCs or T cells enriched from blood (not recorded which). These receptors were collected from a woman between 50 and 59 years old who had recovered from COVID-19.

V gene TRBV7-9 combines with J gene TRBJ2-7, with TRBD1 matching 9 bases. There are 15 residues in the CDR3. Unmatched junction bases numbered 9, after V lost 4 bases and J lost 5 bases. Looked up from germline, CDR1 is SEHNR and CDR2 is FQNEAQ (reference sequence). The CDR3 DNA sequence: TGTGCCAGCAGCTCGTTGGACAGGGGCCTCCACGAGCAGTACTTC. Translated: CASSSLDRGLHEQYF.

The chain joins TRBV18 to TRBJ1-1; possibly TRBD1 for D (6 bases). This CDR3 spans 15 amino acids. Germline CDR1 reads KGHSH; CDR2 reads LQKENI. Trimming pared 2 bases from V and 0 bases from J, leaving 10 bases between. The CDR3 reads CASSPRQAVNTEAFF. The CDR3 nucleotides read TGTGCCAGCTCACCAAGACAGGCGGTGAACACTGAAGCTTTCTTT.

V gene TRBV7-8 combines with J gene TRBJ2-1; 9 positions match TRBD1. The V gene's germline CDR1 is SGHVS and CDR2 FQNEAQ. J lost 5 bases, V lost 8 bases, and 13 bases had no gene match. The CDR3 runs to 16 residues. The CDR3, as DNA: TGTGCCAGCCTCGACAGGGGGAGGGAAAAGAACAATGAGCAGTTCTTC. It codes for CASLDRGREKNNEQFF.

This clone was seen only once. The chain employs TRBV7-9 and TRBJ1-1, with D tentatively TRBD1 (5 bases). The length of the CDR3 is 13 residues. Trimming left V 11 bases short and J 5 bases short, with 18 bases between. Per germline, CDR1 SEHNR and CDR2 FQNEAQ (reference sequence). DNA of the CDR3: TGTGCCGCCAAGGGGCCAAGTATGACTGAAGCTTTCTTT. This codes for CAAKGPSMTEAFF.

The rearrangement joins TRBV2 to TRBJ2-3, with a weak D call TRBD1 (6 bases). Germline CDR1 is SNHLY and CDR2 is FYNNEI. This CDR3 contains 15 residues. V lost 6 bases and J 3 bases, leaving 16 bases between the germline ends. The CDR3 DNA sequence: TGTGCCAGCAGCTTAAACAGGGTAGGAACAGATACGCAGTATTTT. This codes for CASSLNRVGTDTQYF. The full variable domain, completed using reference TRBV2 and TRBJ2-3, is EPEVTQTPSHQVTQMGQEVILRCVPISNHLYFYWYRQILGQKVEFLVSFYNNEISEKSEIFDDQFSVERPDGSNFTLKIRSTKLEDSAMYFCASSLNRVGTDTQYFGPGTRLTVL.

The rearrangement links TRBV28 to TRBJ1-2; D possibly corresponds to TRBD1 (6 bases). The V and J ends lost 3 bases and 6 bases respectively, with 20 bases between them. Germline CDR1 reads MDHEN; CDR2 reads SYDVKM. CDR3 size: 16 residues. The CDR3 reads CASSFLTVAGTNGYTF. CDR3 bases: TGTGCCAGCAGTTTCCTCACCGTGGCCGGGACAAATGGCTACACCTTC.

The chain links TRBV29-1 to TRBJ1-5; D uncertain. The germline gives CDR1 SQVTM, CDR2 ANQGSEA. The length of the CDR3 is 12 residues. V lost 4 bases, J lost 1 base, and 5 bases lay in between. In DNA form, the CDR3 reads TGCAGCGTTGGGGAGAGCAATCAGCCCCAGCATTTT. It translates to CSVGESNQPQHF.

The genes are TRBV5-8 and TRBJ1-1, with a weak D call TRBD1 (5 bases). Per the germline V gene, CDR1 is SGHTS and CDR2 is YDEGEE. The CDR3 contains 14 residues. The V end lost 0 bases, the J end lost 5 bases, and 11 bases lay between the germline ends. CDR3 protein: CASSLGVGGTEAFF. The CDR3, as DNA: TGTGCCAGCAGCTTGGGTGTCGGGGGTACTGAAGCTTTCTTT. The whole variable domain, remainder taken from reference TRBV5-8 and TRBJ1-1, is EAGVTQSPTHLIKTRGQQATLRCSPISGHTSVYWYQQALGLGLQFLLWYDEGEERNRGNFPPRFSGRQFPNYSSELNVNALELEDSALYLCASSLGVGGTEAFFGQGTRLTVV.

The V call is TRBV11-2, the J call TRBJ1-4, with 9 bases lining up with TRBD1. The V and J ends lost 1 base and 8 bases, in that order; junction bases with no gene match: 5. The CDR3 spans 15 residues. Germline-derived CDR1 and CDR2 are SGHAT and FQNNGV. The CDR3 is CASSLAGQGFEKLFF. CDR3 nucleotide sequence: TGTGCCAGCAGCTTAGCGGGACAGGGATTCGAAAAACTGTTTTTT.

This chain connects TRBV5-6 to TRBJ2-1; perhaps TRBD1 as D (6 bases). Germline CDR1 and CDR2: SGHDT and YYEEEE. The V gene lost 4 bases and the J gene lost 8 bases, with 13 bases spanning the gap. The CDR3 runs to 13 residues. CDR3 sequence (DNA): TGTGCCAGCAGCCAGGACAGAGGGTATGAGCAGTTCTTC. Amino acid sequence: CASSQDRGYEQFF.

The chain couples TRBV6-5 to TRBJ1-6, with 7 bases lining up with TRBD1. Germline V gene lookup returns CDR1 MNHEY and CDR2 SVGAGI. This CDR3 region has 13 residues. V trimming: 7 bases; J trimming: 7 bases; junction bases outside the gene matches: 4. CDR3 sequence reads: CASKLTGNSPLHF. The CDR3 DNA reads as TGTGCCAGCAAATTGACAGGGAATTCACCCCTCCACTTT.

The V and J genes are TRBV7-9 and TRBJ2-7; 10 nucleotides line up with TRBD1. The CDR3 has 15 amino acids. Germline CDR1 and CDR2: SEHNR and FQNEAQ (reference sequence). With V trimmed by 3 bases and J by 6 bases, 8 bases remained unmatched. CDR3 protein: CASSLARDRGFEQYF. Here the CDR3 DNA reads TGTGCCAGCAGCTTGGCCCGGGACAGGGGTTTCGAGCAGTACTTC.

V gene TRBV2 combines with J gene TRBJ2-7, with D maybe TRBD2 (5 bases). The V gene's germline CDR1 is SNHLY and CDR2 FYNNEI. Trimming took 5 bases from V and 3 from J, leaving 14 bases between them. The CDR3 loop spans 14 amino acids. The CDR3 DNA sequence: TGTGCCAGCAGTCCTCAACTAGAAGGCTACGAGCAGTACTTC. This translates into CASSPQLEGYEQYF. Looking up the rest from reference TRBV2 and TRBJ2-7 gives the full variable domain: EPEVTQTPSHQVTQMGQEVILRCVPISNHLYFYWYRQILGQKVEFLVSFYNNEISEKSEIFDDQFSVERPDGSNFTLKIRSTKLEDSAMYFCASSPQLEGYEQYFGPGTRLTVT.

V usage is TRBV9 and J usage is TRBJ2-7; the D gene is possibly TRBD2 (6 bases). The CDR3 runs 15 residues. The V end lost 0 bases, the J end lost 1 base, and 11 bases lay between the germline ends. CDR1 and CDR2 from the germline V gene are SGDLS and YYNGEE. CDR3 coding DNA: TGTGCCAGCAGCGTAGCGGCTAGCGCATCCTACGAGCAGTACTTC. Translation: CASSVAASASYEQYF. Supplemented by reference TRBV9 and TRBJ2-7, the full variable domain reads DSGVTQTPKHLITATGQRVTLRCSPRSGDLSVYWYQQSLDQGLQFLIQYYNGEERAKGNILERFSAQQFPDLHSELNLSSLELGDSALYFCASSVAASASYEQYFGPGTRLTVT.

The chain links TRBV7-9 to TRBJ1-4; 8 nucleotides align to TRBD1. Trimming at V came to 5 bases and at J to 3 bases, leaving 8 bases not matched to a gene. The length of the CDR3 is 16 residues. Germline V lookup: CDR1 SEHNR, CDR2 FQNEAQ (reference sequence). CDR3 sequence reads: CASSPGQGSANEKLFF. The CDR3 DNA follows: TGTGCCAGCAGCCCCGGACAGGGTTCGGCTAATGAAAAACTGTTTTTT.

The DNA of the CDR3 is TGTGCCAGCAGTTTATATCGCGGGGAGCTGTTTTTT. As protein: CASSLYRGELFF. The chain employs TRBV12-3 or TRBV12-4 and TRBJ2-2; no clear D. Trimming cost V 2 bases and J 7 bases, with 5 bases left between them. This CDR3 has 12 residues.

The genes are TRBV7-2 and TRBJ1-1, with D perhaps matching TRBD1 (6 bases). Germline CDR1 is SGHTA and CDR2 is FQGNSA. Trimming pared 5 bases from V and 7 bases from J, leaving 20 bases between. This CDR3 contains 15 residues. The CDR3 sequence is CASSPRRGGSREAFF. CDR3 DNA sequence: TGTGCCAGCAGCCCACGCAGGGGAGGGTCGCGTGAAGCTTTCTTT.

This chain links TRBV27 with TRBJ2-2; TRBD1 might be the D (5 bases). CDR1 MNHEY and CDR2 SMNVEV come from the germline V gene (reference sequence). Deletions cut 7 bases from V and 1 base from J, with 7 bases between. The CDR3 length is 13 residues. CDR3 bases: TGTGCCAGCATTGACAGGAACACCGGGGAGCTGTTTTTT. Translated: CASIDRNTGELFF.

The DNA for the CDR3 is TGTGCCAGCAGTCTGGGACACAACCTGGGCGGCTACACCTTC. This sequence encodes CASSLGHNLGGYTF. The chain links TRBV28 to TRBJ1-2; tentatively, D is TRBD1 (6 bases). The germline V and J ends were trimmed by 5 bases and 8 bases, with 18 bases remaining between them. This CDR3 contains 14 residues. Germline CDR1 is MDHEN and CDR2 is SYDVKM.

The CDR3 DNA follows: TGTGCCATCAGTGAGTCGAATGGAGGCGTCTATGGCTACACCTTC. This codes for CAISESNGGVYGYTF. The genes are TRBV10-3 and TRBJ1-2; D is unresolved. The germline CDR1 and CDR2 sequences are ENHRY and SYGVKD. V was clipped by 0 bases and J by 4 bases, with 12 bases between them. The CDR3 consists of 15 residues.

The chain combines TRBV6-4 with TRBJ2-2; D uncertain. Deletions cut 3 bases from V and 4 bases from J, with 9 bases between. Germline V lookup: CDR1 MRHNA, CDR2 SNTAGT. The CDR3 runs to 14 residues. The CDR3 here is CASSEAQTTGELFF. The DNA of the CDR3 is TGTGCCAGCAGTGAAGCGCAAACCACCGGGGAGCTGTTTTTT.